Listed below are T cell receptor beta chains from one sample, sequenced in a study of Graves' ophthalmopathy and Graves' hyperthyroidism. TCRdb passed the multiplex PCR reads through MiXCR, listing each CDR3 protein once. The data hold approximately 380,000 distinct CDR3 sequences, with more than 20% observed a single time. Sequenced: peripheral blood. The receptors were gathered from a young woman with stable Graves' hyperthyroidism. The CDR3 runs from the conserved cysteine through the conserved F or W. Each record gives: J gene, CDR3 length, V gene, clone size, CDR3 protein. The size entry is marked missing in some rows and otherwise reads once, few, many or a size class.

>TRBJ1-6|15|TRBV6-1|many
CASSEGPGVNSPLHF
>TRBJ1-2|14|TRBV6-5|many
CASSYTGQGDSYTF
>TRBJ2-7|15|TRBV12-3/TRBV12-4|NA
CASSLTFRGWSEQYF
>TRBJ2-4|15|TRBV11-3|few
CASSLGVAGDNIKYF
>TRBJ1-1|13|TRBV20-1|NA
CSAPDQRNTEAFF
>TRBJ1-2|15|TRBV14|many
CASSQDRSSRAGYTF
>TRBJ1-5|15|TRBV19|NA
CASSNDSLSNQPQHF
>TRBJ1-1|13|TRBV29-1|many
CSVVERVNTEAFF
>TRBJ1-1|14|TRBV19|NA
CASAPPVRDTEAFF
>TRBJ2-7|13|TRBV10-3|NA
CAIRRTVNYEQYF
>TRBJ2-7|14|TRBV29-1|many
CSVVATLSPYEQYF
>TRBJ2-5|12|TRBV6-1|many
CASSETRETQYF
>TRBJ2-5|13|TRBV15|NA
CATSRGLQETQYF
>TRBJ2-7|13|TRBV19|many
CASAEKTTYEQYF
>TRBJ2-7|14|TRBV7-9|NA
CASSLDSYSYEQYF
>TRBJ1-5|14|TRBV7-2|many
CASSLAVRGWPQHF
>TRBJ1-1|12|TRBV28|many
CASSSPGAEAFF
>TRBJ2-7|14|TRBV28|many
CASSLFTGIHEQYF
>TRBJ2-7|13|TRBV6-2/TRBV6-3|many
CASSGDSAYEQYF
>TRBJ1-1|16|TRBV12-3/TRBV12-4|many
CASSPSSWGENTEAFF
>TRBJ1-1|16|TRBV4-2|many
CASSQARNSGPKRAFF
>TRBJ1-1|13|TRBV6-1|NA
CASTTDENTEAFF
>TRBJ2-5|12|TRBV7-2|many
CASSRIGKTQYF
>TRBJ1-2|12|TRBV20-1|many
CSGSPQDYGYTF
>TRBJ1-2|15|TRBV28|many
CASSSPLKYNYGYTF
>TRBJ2-7|13|TRBV5-1|many
CASSLWVDYEQYF
>TRBJ1-2|13|TRBV6-2/TRBV6-3|many
CASSRDRGTGYTF
>TRBJ1-5|13|TRBV27|many
CASSWTVGQPQHF
>TRBJ2-5|19|TRBV6-1|many
CASSERIWGSGVLQETQYF
>TRBJ2-7|14|TRBV7-2|many
CASSLEVGSYEQYF
>TRBJ1-1|15|TRBV7-9|many
CASSLAQGGATEAFF
>TRBJ2-1|13|TRBV20-1|many
CSVKVGVINEQFF
>TRBJ2-4|13|TRBV5-1|few
CASTSGDRNIQYF
>TRBJ2-7|15|TRBV7-2|many
CASSADGLAAYEQYF
>TRBJ1-2|15|TRBV9|NA
CASSVEWTGGYGYTF
>TRBJ2-5|14|TRBV6-1|NA
CASSSGGAQETQYF